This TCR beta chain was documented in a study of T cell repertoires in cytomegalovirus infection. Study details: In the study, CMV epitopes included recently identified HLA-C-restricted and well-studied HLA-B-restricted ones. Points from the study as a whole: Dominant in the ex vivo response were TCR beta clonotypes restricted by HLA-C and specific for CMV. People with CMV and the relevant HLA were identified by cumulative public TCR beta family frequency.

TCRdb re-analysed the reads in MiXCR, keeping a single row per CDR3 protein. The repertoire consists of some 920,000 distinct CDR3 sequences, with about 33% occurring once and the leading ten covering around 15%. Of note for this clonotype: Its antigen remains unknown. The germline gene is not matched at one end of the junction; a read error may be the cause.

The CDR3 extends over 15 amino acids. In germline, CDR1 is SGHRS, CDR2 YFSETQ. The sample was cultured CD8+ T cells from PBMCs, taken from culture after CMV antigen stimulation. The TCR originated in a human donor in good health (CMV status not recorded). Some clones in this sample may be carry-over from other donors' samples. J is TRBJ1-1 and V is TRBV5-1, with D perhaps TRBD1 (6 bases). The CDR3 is CASSLVEDRNTEAFF. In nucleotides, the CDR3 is TGTGCCAGCAGCTTGGTGGAGGACAGGAACACTGAAGCTTTCTTT.